Below, one TCR beta chain is given with its context. Assay: immunoSEQ multiplex PCR; the TCRdb copy retains only in-frame clones and omits some. The repertoire holds some 250,000 clones, around 85% seen once, with about 3% in the top ten. The data were obtained in a study of blood T cell repertoires in COVID-19. From germline, CDR1 is LNHNV and CDR2 YYDKDF (reference sequence). The CDR3 totals 19 residues. Losses at the gene ends were 5 bases for V and 0 bases for J; bases not matched to a gene: 17. Sequencing used peripheral blood. The clonotype originates from a woman aged 25 to 39 who had recovered from COVID-19. This chain links TRBV15 with TRBJ1-1; 8 bases match TRBD1. The CDR3 coding sequence is TGTGCCACCAGCTTACCCTCCGGACAGGGATCTTGGATGAACACTGAAGCTTTCTTT. It is translated as CATSLPSGQGSWMNTEAFF.